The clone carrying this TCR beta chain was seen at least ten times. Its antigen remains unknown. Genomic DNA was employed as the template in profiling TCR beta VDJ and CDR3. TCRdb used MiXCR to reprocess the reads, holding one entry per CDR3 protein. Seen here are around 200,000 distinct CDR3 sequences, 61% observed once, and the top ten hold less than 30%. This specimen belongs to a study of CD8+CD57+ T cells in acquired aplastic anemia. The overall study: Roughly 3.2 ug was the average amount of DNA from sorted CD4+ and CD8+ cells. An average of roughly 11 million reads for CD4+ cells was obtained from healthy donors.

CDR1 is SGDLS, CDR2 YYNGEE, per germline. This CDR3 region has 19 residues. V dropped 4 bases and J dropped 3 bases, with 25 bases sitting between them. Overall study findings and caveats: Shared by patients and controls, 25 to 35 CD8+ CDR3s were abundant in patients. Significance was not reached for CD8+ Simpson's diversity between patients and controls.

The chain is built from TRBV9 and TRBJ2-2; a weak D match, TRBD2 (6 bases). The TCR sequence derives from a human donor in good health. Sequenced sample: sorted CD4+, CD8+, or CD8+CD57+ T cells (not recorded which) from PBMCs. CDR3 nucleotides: TGTGCCAGCAGCCTTGCTGGGGGAGGTAGCGGTGATGACACCGGGGAGCTGTTTTTT. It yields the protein CASSLAGGGSGDDTGELFF. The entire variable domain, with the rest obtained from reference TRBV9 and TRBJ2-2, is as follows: DSGVTQTPKHLITATGQRVTLRCSPRSGDLSVYWYQQSLDQGLQFLIQYYNGEERAKGNILERFSAQQFPDLHSELNLSSLELGDSALYFCASSLAGGGSGDDTGELFFGEGSRLTVL.